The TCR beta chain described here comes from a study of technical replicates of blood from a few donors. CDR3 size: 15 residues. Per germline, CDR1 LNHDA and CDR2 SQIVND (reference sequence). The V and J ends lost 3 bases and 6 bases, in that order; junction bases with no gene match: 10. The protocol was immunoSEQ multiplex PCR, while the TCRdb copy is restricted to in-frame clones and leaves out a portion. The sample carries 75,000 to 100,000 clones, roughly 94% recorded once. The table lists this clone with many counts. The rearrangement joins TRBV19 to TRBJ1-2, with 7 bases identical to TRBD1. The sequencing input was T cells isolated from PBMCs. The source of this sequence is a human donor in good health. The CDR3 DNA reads TGTGCCAGTAGTATGTCGGACAGGAGTAGACATGGCTACACCTTC. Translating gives CASSMSDRSRHGYTF.